The rows below give T cell receptor beta chains drawn from one sample of a study of cytomegalovirus exposure and HLA in healthy donors. Profiling relied on immunoSEQ multiplex PCR, and the TCRdb table lists in-frame clones only, not all of them. The sample holds roughly 26,000 clones, just under 70% seen once. The sample consisted of PBMCs. The receptor source for this set is a woman aged 45-60 years in good health and CMV-seronegative. Both conserved end residues are part of each CDR3. The D gene is left open where the match is weak. Clone size is stated in some rows and not others, as once, few, many or a class when expanded.

d_gene	v_gene	abundance	j_gene	CDR3nt	CDR3aa
NA	TRBV7-9	NA	TRBJ1-3	TGTGCCAGCAGCTTAGGGACAGAGCCTGGAAACACCATATATTTT	CASSLGTEPGNTIYF
TRBD1	TRBV25-1	NA	TRBJ2-6	TGTGCCAGCAGTGAATACGAGACAGGGGTCCCTGGGGCCAACGTCCTGACTTTC	CASSEYETGVPGANVLTF
NA	TRBV6-5	few	TRBJ2-1	TGTGCCAGCAGTTACCGTTCGGTCCAGGGCAATGAGCAGTTCTTC	CASSYRSVQGNEQFF
NA	TRBV2	NA	TRBJ1-2	TGTGCCAGTTTACAGGGTTCGGGTAGTGTCTATGGCTACACCTTC	CASLQGSGSVYGYTF
NA	TRBV29-1	NA	TRBJ2-3	TGCAGCGTTGAAGAGGGGGGTTCGCGCACAGATACGCAGTATTTT	CSVEEGGSRTDTQYF
NA	TRBV4-2	NA	TRBJ2-3	TGTGCCAGCAGCCAAGGTTTAACAGATACGCAGTATTTT	CASSQGLTDTQYF
NA	TRBV28	NA	TRBJ1-5	TGTGCCAGCAGCTTGGCCAATCAGCCCCAGCATTTT	CASSLANQPQHF
NA	TRBV6-6	NA	TRBJ1-2	TGTGCCAGCCTGGGAGACCTCAATGGCTACACCTTC	CASLGDLNGYTF
NA	TRBV5-5	NA	TRBJ1-1	TGTGCCAGCAGCTTGGATTTGGGCGAAGCTTTCTTT	CASSLDLGEAFF
NA	TRBV6-6	NA	TRBJ1-6	TGTGCCAGCAGTTACTCTCCGGACTATTCGCCCCTCCACTTT	CASSYSPDYSPLHF
TRBD1	TRBV4-1	NA	TRBJ2-7	TGCGCCAGCAGCCAAGATCGGCAGGGGGCCTACGAGCAGTACTTC	CASSQDRQGAYEQYF
NA	TRBV7-9	once	TRBJ1-1	TGTGCCAGCAGCTCACCGACAGTGAACACTGAAGCTTTCTTT	CASSSPTVNTEAFF
NA	TRBV6-5	NA	TRBJ2-3	TGTGCCAGCAGCTTACGGGGACTCGGGGCAGATACGCAGTATTTT	CASSLRGLGADTQYF
NA	TRBV5-6	NA	TRBJ1-4	TGTGCCAGCAGCTTGTGGGCTGGGACTAATGAAAAACTGTTTTTT	CASSLWAGTNEKLFF